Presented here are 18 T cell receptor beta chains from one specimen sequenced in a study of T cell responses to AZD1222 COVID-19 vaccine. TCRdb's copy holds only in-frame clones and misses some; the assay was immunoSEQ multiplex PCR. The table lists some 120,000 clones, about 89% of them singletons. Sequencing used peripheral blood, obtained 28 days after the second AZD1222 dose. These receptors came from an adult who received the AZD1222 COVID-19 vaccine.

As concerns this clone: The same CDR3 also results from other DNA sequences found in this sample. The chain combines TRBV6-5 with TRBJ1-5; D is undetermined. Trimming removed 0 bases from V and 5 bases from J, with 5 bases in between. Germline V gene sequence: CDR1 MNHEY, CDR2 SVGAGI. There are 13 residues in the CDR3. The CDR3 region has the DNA TGTGCCAGCAGTTACTCGAGAGATCAGCCCCAGCATTTT. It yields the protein CASSYSRDQPQHF.

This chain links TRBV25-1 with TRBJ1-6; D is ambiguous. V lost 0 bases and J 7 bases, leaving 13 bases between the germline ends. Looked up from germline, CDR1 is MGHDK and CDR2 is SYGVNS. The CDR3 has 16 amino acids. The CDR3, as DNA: TGTGCCAGCAGTGAATACGGAGGGAATCTCAATTCACCCCTCCACTTT. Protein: CASSEYGGNLNSPLHF.

CDR3 protein: CASSWGYTEAFF. For the CDR3, the DNA is TGTGCCAGCAGTTGGGGATACACTGAAGCTTTCTTT. The chain uses TRBV25-1 and TRBJ1-1; no clear D. V dropped 5 bases and J dropped 3 bases, with 7 bases sitting between them. From germline, CDR1 is MGHDK and CDR2 SYGVNS. The CDR3 length is 12 residues.

The CDR3 protein is CASSSRSDTQYF. DNA for the CDR3: TGTGCCAGCAGTTCCCGCTCCGATACGCAGTATTTT. The J gene is TRBJ2-3, the V gene TRBV7-2; D ambiguous. This CDR3 comprises 12 residues. Germline CDR1 is SGHTA and CDR2 is FQGNSA. V was clipped by 6 bases and J by 6 bases, with 10 bases between them.

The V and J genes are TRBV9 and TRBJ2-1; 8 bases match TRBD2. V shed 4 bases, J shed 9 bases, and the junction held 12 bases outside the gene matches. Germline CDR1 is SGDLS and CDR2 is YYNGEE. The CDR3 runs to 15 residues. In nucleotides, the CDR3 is TGTGCCAGCAGCCCCCTTACGGGGGGGGCTGGTGAGCAGTTCTTC. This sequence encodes CASSPLTGGAGEQFF.

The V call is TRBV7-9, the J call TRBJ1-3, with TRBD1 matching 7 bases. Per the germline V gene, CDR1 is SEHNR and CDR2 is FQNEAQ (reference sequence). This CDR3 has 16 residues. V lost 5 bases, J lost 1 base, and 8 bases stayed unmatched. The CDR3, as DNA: TGTGCCAGCAGCATTACGACAGGGACGTCTGGAAACACCATATATTTT. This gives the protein CASSITTGTSGNTIYF.

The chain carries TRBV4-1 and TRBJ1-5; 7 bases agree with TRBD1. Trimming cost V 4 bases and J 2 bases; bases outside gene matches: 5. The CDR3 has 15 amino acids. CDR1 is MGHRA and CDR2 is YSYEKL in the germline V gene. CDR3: CASSPQGLGNQPQHF. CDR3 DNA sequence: TGCGCCAGCAGCCCACAGGGGTTGGGCAATCAGCCCCAGCATTTT.

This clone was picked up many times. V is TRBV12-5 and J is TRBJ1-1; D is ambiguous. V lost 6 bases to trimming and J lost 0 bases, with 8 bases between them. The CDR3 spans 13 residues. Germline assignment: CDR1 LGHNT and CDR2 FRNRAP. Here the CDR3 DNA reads TGTGCTAGTGGCCCTAACATGAACACTGAAGCTTTCTTT. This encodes CASGPNMNTEAFF.

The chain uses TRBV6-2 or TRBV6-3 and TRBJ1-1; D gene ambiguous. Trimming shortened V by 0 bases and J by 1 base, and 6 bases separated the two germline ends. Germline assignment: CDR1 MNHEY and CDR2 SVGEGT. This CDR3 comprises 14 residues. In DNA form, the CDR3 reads TGTGCCAGCAGTTACTCCCGGGGGAACACTGAAGCTTTCTTT. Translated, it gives CASSYSRGNTEAFF.

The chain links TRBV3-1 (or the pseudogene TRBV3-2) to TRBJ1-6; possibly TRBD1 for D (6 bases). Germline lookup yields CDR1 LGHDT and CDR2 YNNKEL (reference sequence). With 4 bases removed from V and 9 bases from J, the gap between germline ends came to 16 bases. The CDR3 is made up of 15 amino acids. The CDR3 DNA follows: TGTGCCAGCAGCCTTACCGGGATACAGGGTTCACCCCTCCACTTT. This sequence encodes CASSLTGIQGSPLHF.

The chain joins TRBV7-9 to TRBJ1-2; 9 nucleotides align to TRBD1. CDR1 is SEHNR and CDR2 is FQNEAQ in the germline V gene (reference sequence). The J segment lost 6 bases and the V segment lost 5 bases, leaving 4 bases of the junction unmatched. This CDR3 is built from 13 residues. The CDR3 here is CASSRTGADGYTF. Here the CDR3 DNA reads TGTGCCAGCAGCCGGACAGGGGCGGATGGCTACACCTTC.

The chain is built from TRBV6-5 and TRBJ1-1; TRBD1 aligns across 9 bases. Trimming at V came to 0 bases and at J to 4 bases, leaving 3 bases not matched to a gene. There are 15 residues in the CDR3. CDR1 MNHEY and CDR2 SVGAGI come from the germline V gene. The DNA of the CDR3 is TGTGCCAGCAGTTACTCCCAGACAGGGGGCACTGAAGCTTTCTTT. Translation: CASSYSQTGGTEAFF.

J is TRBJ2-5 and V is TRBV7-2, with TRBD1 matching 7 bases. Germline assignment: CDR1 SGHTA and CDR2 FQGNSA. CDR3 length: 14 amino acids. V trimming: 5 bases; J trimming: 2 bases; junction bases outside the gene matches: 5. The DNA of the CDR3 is TGTGCCAGCAGCAAACAGGGGCTTCAAGAGACCCAGTACTTC. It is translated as CASSKQGLQETQYF. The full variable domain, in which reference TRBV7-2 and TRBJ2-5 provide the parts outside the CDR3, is GAGVSQSPSNKVTEKGKDVELRCDPISGHTALYWYRQSLGQGLEFLIYFQGNSAPDKSGLPSDRFSAERTGGSVSTLTIQRTQQEDSAVYLCASSKQGLQETQYFGPGTRLLVL.

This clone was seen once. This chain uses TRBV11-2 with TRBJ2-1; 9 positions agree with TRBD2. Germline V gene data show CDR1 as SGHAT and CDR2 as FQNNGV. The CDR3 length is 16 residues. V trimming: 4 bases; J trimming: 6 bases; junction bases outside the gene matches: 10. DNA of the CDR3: TGTGCCAGCAGCTCCAATGGCGGGGGGGCTGTCAATGAGCAGTTCTTC. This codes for CASSSNGGGAVNEQFF.

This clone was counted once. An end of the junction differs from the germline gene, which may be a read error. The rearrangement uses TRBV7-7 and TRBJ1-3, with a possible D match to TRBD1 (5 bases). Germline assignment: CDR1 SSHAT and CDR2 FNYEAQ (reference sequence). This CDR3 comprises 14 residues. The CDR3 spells CASSQGLAGNTIYF. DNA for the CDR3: TGTGCTAGCAGCCAGGGACTGGCTGGAAACACCATATATTTT.

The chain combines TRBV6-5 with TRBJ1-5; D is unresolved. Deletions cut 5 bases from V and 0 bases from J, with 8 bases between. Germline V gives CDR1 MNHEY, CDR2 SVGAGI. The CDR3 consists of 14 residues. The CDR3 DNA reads TGTGCCAGCAGTCTCCCCTATAGCAATCAGCCCCAGCATTTT. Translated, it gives CASSLPYSNQPQHF.

The CDR3 DNA sequence: TGTGCCAGCAGTGAGTCGGGGTGGACTGAAGCTTTCTTT. Its translation is CASSESGWTEAFF. The rearrangement uses TRBV2 and TRBJ1-1; no reliable D call. The V gene lost 3 bases and the J gene lost 5 bases, with 10 bases spanning the gap. The germline V gene encodes CDR1 SNHLY and CDR2 FYNNEI. The CDR3 is made up of 13 amino acids. The full variable domain, with the rest looked up from reference TRBV2 and TRBJ1-1, is EPEVTQTPSHQVTQMGQEVILRCVPISNHLYFYWYRQILGQKVEFLVSFYNNEISEKSEIFDDQFSVERPDGSNFTLKIRSTKLEDSAMYFCASSESGWTEAFFGQGTRLTVV.

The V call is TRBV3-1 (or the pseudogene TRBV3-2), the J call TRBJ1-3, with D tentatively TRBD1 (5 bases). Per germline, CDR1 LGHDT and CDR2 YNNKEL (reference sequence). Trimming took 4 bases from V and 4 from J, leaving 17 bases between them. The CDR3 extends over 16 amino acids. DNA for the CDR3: TGTGCCAGCAGCCCGACCGCGGGGGGAGGGGGAAACACCATATATTTT. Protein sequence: CASSPTAGGGGNTIYF.